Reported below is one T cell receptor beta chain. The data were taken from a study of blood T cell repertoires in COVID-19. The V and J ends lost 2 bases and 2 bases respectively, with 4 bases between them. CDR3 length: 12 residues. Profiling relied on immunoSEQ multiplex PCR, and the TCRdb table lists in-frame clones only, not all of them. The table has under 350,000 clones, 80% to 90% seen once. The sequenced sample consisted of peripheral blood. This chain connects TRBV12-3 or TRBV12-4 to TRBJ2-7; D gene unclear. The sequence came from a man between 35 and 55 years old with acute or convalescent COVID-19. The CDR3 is CASSLQAYEQYF. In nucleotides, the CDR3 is TGTGCCAGCAGTTTACAGGCCTACGAGCAGTACTTC.